The TCR beta chain described here comes from a study of shared clonotypes between healthy human individuals. As regards this clone: Antigen: not known.

Sequencing was performed with immunoSEQ multiplex PCR; in TCRdb, only in-frame clones are kept and a portion is missing. The data hold around 2,000,000 clones, with 85% to 95% observed a single time. General observations from the study: Among a few donors, roughly 5% of naive CD4 clonotypes were found in common. Relative to their counterparts shared across all four donors, non-shared clonotypes exhibited diminished generation probabilities.

CDR1 is SGHAT, CDR2 FQDESV, per germline (reference sequence). Trimming removed 2 bases at V and 2 bases at J, with 12 bases between. The CDR3 loop spans 16 amino acids. Investigators divided CD4+ cells into CD45RA+ naive and CD45RA-negative memory subsets. The rearrangement joins TRBV11-1 to TRBJ2-2, with a tentative D call TRBD1 (5 bases). The source is a man between 18 and 35 years old in good health. Sequenced sample: naive CD4+ T cells sorted from blood. Specified subset: CD45RA+ positively selected. The DNA for the CDR3 is TGTGCCAGCAGCTTAATCGGACACATAAACACCGGGGAGCTGTTTTTT. This translates into CASSLIGHINTGELFF.